A selection of T cell receptor beta chains follows, all from one sample in a study of OX40 agonist ivuxolimab in advanced cancers. Using immunoSEQ multiplex PCR, the repertoire was profiled, and TCRdb retains in-frame clones only, with some absent. Counted here are 90,000 or so clones, 92% occurring once; the ten biggest clones make up 3.4%. The sequences come from CD4+ or CD8+ T cells sorted from blood, collected in a trial of the OX40 agonist ivuxolimab. These receptors were collected from an adult with an advanced solid tumor such as melanoma, head and neck, liver or kidney cancer. Both conserved end residues are part of each CDR3. D genes are given only for firm matches. A row's size may be missing; if present it is once, few, many or a size class.

CDR3 protein	CDR3 DNA	clone size	D gene	J gene	V gene
CASSLGAGYTF	TGCGCCAGCAGCTTGGGAGCTGGCTACACCTTC	NA	NA	TRBJ1-2	TRBV5-1
CAISESGVMDQPQHF	TGTGCCATCAGTGAGTCGGGGGTCATGGATCAGCCCCAGCATTTT	NA	NA	TRBJ1-5	TRBV10-3
CASSQDSQALLGFGYTF	TGTGCCAGCAGCCAAGATAGCCAGGCCCTCCTGGGATTCGGCTACACCTTC	NA	NA	TRBJ1-2	TRBV14
CATRGPGQGYYEQYF	TGTGCCACCCGAGGCCCGGGACAGGGGTACTACGAGCAGTACTTC	once	TRBD1	TRBJ2-7	TRBV6-1
CASSQGLAGGHEQFF	TGCGCCAGCAGCCAGGGACTAGCGGGGGGGCATGAGCAGTTCTTC	NA	TRBD2	TRBJ2-1	TRBV5-1
CASSLGVENIQYF	TGTGCCAGCAGCTTAGGGGTCGAAAACATTCAGTACTTC	NA	NA	TRBJ2-4	TRBV7-9
CASNNRGTTEAFF	TGTGCCAGCAATAACAGGGGGACGACTGAAGCTTTCTTT	NA	TRBD1	TRBJ1-1	TRBV27
CASSSPRTSGRPDTQYF	TGTGCCAGCAGTTCCCCCAGGACTAGCGGGAGACCCGATACGCAGTATTTT	NA	TRBD2	TRBJ2-3	TRBV27
CASSLWTFYYEQYF	TGTGCCAGCAGCTTGTGGACTTTTTACTACGAGCAGTACTTC	many	NA	TRBJ2-7	TRBV5-6
CASSLGGSSGYTF	TGCGCCAGCAGCCTGGGGGGGAGCTCTGGCTACACCTTC	few	NA	TRBJ1-2	TRBV5-1
CASSPSREGAQYF	TGTGCCAGCAGCCCGTCTAGGGAGGGGGCCCAGTACTTC	NA	NA	TRBJ2-5	TRBV5-5
CASSAGTDTQYF	TGTGCCAGCAGTGCCGGCACAGATACGCAGTATTTT	NA	NA	TRBJ2-3	TRBV6-5
CASSQDWGRNTEAFF	TGCGCCAGCAGCCAAGATTGGGGACGGAACACTGAAGCTTTCTTT	NA	NA	TRBJ1-1	TRBV4-3
CASSPPGLANEQFF	TGTGCCAGCAGTCCTCCGGGACTAGCAAATGAGCAGTTCTTC	NA	TRBD2	TRBJ2-1	TRBV28
CSGRGTVDYNEQFF	TGCAGCGGCCGGGGGACCGTGGATTACAATGAGCAGTTCTTC	NA	NA	TRBJ2-1	TRBV29-1
CASSFSSGGYNEQFF	TGTGCCAGCAGTTTTTCTAGCGGGGGCTACAATGAGCAGTTCTTC	NA	TRBD2	TRBJ2-1	TRBV27
CASSPMADRGQTGELFF	TGTGCCAGCAGCCCAATGGCGGACAGGGGGCAAACCGGGGAGCTGTTTTTT	once	TRBD1	TRBJ2-2	TRBV28
CASSFTIYEQYF	TGTGCCAGCAGCTTCACAATCTACGAGCAGTACTTC	once	NA	TRBJ2-7	TRBV7-8
CASSLGAAMNTEAFF	TGTGCCAGCAGCTTAGGGGCAGCCATGAACACTGAAGCTTTCTTT	NA	NA	TRBJ1-1	TRBV7-9
CASSPRGSPPYEQYF	TGTGCCAGCAGCCCCCGGGGCTCCCCCCCTTACGAGCAGTACTTC	NA	NA	TRBJ2-7	TRBV28
CASSQPPGSGSYNEQFF	TGCGCCAGCAGTCAACCGCCAGGGTCTGGGTCCTACAATGAGCAGTTCTTC	NA	NA	TRBJ2-1	TRBV23-1
CARSTRQYGSGNTIYF	TGTGCCAGAAGCACCAGACAGTACGGCTCTGGAAACACCATATATTTT	NA	NA	TRBJ1-3	TRBV7-5
CASSEVGDSYNEQFF	TGCGCCAGCAGTGAAGTGGGCGACTCCTACAATGAGCAGTTCTTC	NA	NA	TRBJ2-1	TRBV10-2
CASSWGGGQVF	TGTGCCAGCAGCTGGGGTGGGGGACAGGTCTTC	NA	TRBD1	TRBJ1-2	TRBV27
CASGGTSGYEQYF	TGTGCCAGCGGGGGGACTAGCGGTTACGAGCAGTACTTC	NA	TRBD2	TRBJ2-7	TRBV6-1
CASSLASGVYEQYF	TGTGCCAGCAGCTTGGCTAGCGGGGTTTACGAGCAGTACTTC	NA	TRBD2	TRBJ2-7	TRBV5-5
CASSLARGAEAFF	TGTGCCAGCAGCTTGGCCCGTGGGGCTGAAGCTTTCTTT	NA	NA	TRBJ1-1	TRBV5-8
CASSLKTGGDNHF	TGTGCCAGCAGCCTAAAGACAGGGGGGGACAACCACTTC	NA	TRBD1	TRBJ2-7	TRBV27
CASSSLENIQYF	TGTGCCAGCAGTTCCCTGGAAAACATTCAGTACTTC	NA	NA	TRBJ2-4	TRBV27
CASTTTGSDYGYTF	TGTGCCAGTACTACGACAGGGAGTGACTATGGCTACACCTTC	NA	TRBD1	TRBJ1-2	TRBV19
CASSPDGVEAFF	TGTGCCAGCAGCCCGGACGGAGTTGAAGCTTTCTTT	NA	NA	TRBJ1-1	TRBV7-9
CASSAGDVYEQYF	TGTGCCAGCAGCGCCGGGGACGTCTACGAGCAGTACTTC	NA	NA	TRBJ2-7	TRBV9
CASSGIAGGGEQYF	TGTGCCAGCAGTGGGATAGCGGGAGGGGGCGAGCAGTACTTC	NA	TRBD2	TRBJ2-7	TRBV2
CASTTGWPAYNEQFF	TGTGCCAGCACCACGGGATGGCCAGCCTACAATGAGCAGTTCTTC	NA	NA	TRBJ2-1	TRBV6-5
CASSQDEGQPQHF	TGTGCCAGCAGCCAAGATGAAGGTCAGCCCCAGCATTTT	NA	NA	TRBJ1-5	TRBV4-2
CASSSPPINEQYF	TGTGCCAGCAGCAGTCCACCTATAAACGAGCAGTACTTC	NA	NA	TRBJ2-7	TRBV5-4
CASSTDTGGAVYGYTF	TGTGCCAGCTCAACCGATACAGGGGGCGCGGTCTATGGCTACACCTTC	once	TRBD1	TRBJ1-2	TRBV18
CASRTSATDTQYF	TGTGCCAGCCGGACTAGCGCAACAGATACGCAGTATTTT	NA	TRBD2	TRBJ2-3	TRBV6-5
CASSLDPNRGQWEKLFF	TGTGCCAGCAGCTTAGACCCTAACAGGGGGCAGTGGGAAAAACTGTTTTTT	NA	TRBD1	TRBJ1-4	TRBV11-2
CASTERGDPRETQYF	TGTGCCAGCACTGAAAGAGGGGACCCAAGGGAGACCCAGTACTTC	NA	NA	TRBJ2-5	TRBV2
CASSLRIGGGTEAFF	TGCGCCAGCAGCCTACGAATAGGTGGGGGCACTGAAGCTTTCTTT	NA	NA	TRBJ1-1	TRBV4-3
CSVEGRGNTEAFF	TGCAGCGTTGAGGGCAGGGGTAACACTGAAGCTTTCTTT	NA	NA	TRBJ1-1	TRBV29-1
CASSLSPGTSGRTDTQYF	TGTGCCAGCAGCTTGTCCCCCGGGACTAGCGGTCGCACAGATACGCAGTATTTT	NA	TRBD2	TRBJ2-3	TRBV5-4
CASSRSGGAWDEQFF	TGTGCCAGCTCCCGTAGCGGGGGGGCCTGGGATGAGCAGTTCTTC	once	TRBD2	TRBJ2-1	TRBV9
CASSQGRGTEAFF	TGTGCCAGCAGCCAAGGTCGGGGCACTGAAGCTTTCTTT	few	NA	TRBJ1-1	TRBV14
CASSPFANYGYTF	TGTGCCAGCAGTCCCTTCGCTAACTATGGCTACACCTTC	NA	NA	TRBJ1-2	TRBV27
CASIGQGSYEQYF	TGTGCCAGCATCGGACAGGGGAGCTACGAGCAGTACTTC	NA	TRBD1	TRBJ2-7	TRBV2
CAWKKIGQGGNTEAFF	TGTGCCTGGAAAAAAATTGGACAGGGAGGGAACACTGAAGCTTTCTTT	NA	TRBD1	TRBJ1-1	TRBV30
CASSEETSGSYEQFF	TGTGCCAGCAGTGAAGAGACTAGCGGGAGCTATGAGCAGTTCTTC	NA	TRBD2	TRBJ2-1	TRBV2